This T cell receptor (beta chain) was documented in a study of blood T cell repertoires in COVID-19. Study information: The United States, Italy and Spain provided the acute and convalescent COVID-19 samples. From T cells, B-cell-depleted T cells, or PBMCs came the material, which was cDNA or gDNA.

V was clipped by 1 base and J by 12 bases, with 12 bases between them. Germline values: CDR1 KGHSY, CDR2 FQNENV. The CDR3 extends over 13 amino acids. As handled by the study authors: Estimates of nucleated cell counts were drawn from the amplification of reference gene primers. Some clones are missing from TCRdb's copy, which holds only in-frame ones; the method was immunoSEQ multiplex PCR. V, J and clone size are those of that table, while D and trimming were read from the DNA. The table has under 70,000 clones, over 70% seen once. Specimen: peripheral blood. The rearrangement uses TRBV16 and TRBJ1-4; possible D gene TRBD1, 5 bases. This sequence was found in a woman aged 70 to 79 with acute or convalescent COVID-19. Here the CDR3 reads CASSQWEGPELFF. Here the CDR3 DNA reads TGTGCCAGCAGCCAATGGGAGGGGCCGGAACTGTTTTTT.